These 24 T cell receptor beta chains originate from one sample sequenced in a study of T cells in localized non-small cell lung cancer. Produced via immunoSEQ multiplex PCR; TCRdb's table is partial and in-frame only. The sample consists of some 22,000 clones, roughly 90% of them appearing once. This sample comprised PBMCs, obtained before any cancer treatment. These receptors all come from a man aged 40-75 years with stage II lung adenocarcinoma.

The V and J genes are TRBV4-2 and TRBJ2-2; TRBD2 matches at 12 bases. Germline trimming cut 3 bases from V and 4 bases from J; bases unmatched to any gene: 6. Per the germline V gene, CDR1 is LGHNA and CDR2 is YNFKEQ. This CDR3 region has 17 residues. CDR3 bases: TGTGCCAGCAGCCAGGATGGACTAGCGGGGATCACCGGGGAGCTGTTTTTT. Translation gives CASSQDGLAGITGELFF.

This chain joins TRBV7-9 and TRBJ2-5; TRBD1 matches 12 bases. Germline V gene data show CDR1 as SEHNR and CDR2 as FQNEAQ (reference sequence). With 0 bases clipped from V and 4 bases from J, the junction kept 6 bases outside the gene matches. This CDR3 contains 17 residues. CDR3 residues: CASSLAGTGGVGETQYF. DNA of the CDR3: TGTGCCAGCAGCTTAGCTGGGACAGGGGGCGTCGGAGAGACCCAGTACTTC.

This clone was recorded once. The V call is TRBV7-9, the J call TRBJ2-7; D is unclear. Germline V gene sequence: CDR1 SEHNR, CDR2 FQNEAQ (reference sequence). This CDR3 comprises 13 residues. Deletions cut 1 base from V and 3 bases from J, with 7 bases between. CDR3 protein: CASSLVSYYEQYF. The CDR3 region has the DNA TGTGCCAGCAGCTTAGTGAGTTACTACGAGCAGTACTTC.

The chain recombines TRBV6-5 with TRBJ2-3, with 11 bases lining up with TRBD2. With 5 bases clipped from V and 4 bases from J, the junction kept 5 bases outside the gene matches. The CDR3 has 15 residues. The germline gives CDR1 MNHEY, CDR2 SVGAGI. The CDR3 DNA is TGTGCCAGCAGTACCACTAGCGGGAGCGCAGATACGCAGTATTTT. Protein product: CASSTTSGSADTQYF.

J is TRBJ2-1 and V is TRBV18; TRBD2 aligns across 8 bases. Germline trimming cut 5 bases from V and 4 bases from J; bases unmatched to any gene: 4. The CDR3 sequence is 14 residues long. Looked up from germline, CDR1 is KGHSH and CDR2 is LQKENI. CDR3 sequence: CASSIAGTYNEQFF. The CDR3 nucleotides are TGTGCCAGCTCAATAGCGGGAACGTACAATGAGCAGTTCTTC.

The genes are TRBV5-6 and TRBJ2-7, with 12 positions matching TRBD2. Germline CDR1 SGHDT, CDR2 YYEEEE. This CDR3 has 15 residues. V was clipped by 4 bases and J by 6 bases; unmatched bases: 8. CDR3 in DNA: TGTGCCAGCAGCCTAGGACTAGCGGGACACGGCGAGCAGTACTTC. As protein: CASSLGLAGHGEQYF.

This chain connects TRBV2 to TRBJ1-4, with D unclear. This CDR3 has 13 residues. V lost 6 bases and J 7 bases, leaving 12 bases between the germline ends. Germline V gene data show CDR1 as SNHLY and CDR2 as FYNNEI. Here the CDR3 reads CASSQQSGEKLFF. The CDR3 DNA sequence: TGTGCCAGCAGCCAGCAATCGGGTGAAAAACTGTTTTTT.

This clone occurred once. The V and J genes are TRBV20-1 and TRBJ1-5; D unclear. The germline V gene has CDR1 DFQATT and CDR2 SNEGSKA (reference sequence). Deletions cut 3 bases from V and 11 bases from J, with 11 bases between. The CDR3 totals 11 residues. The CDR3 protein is CSASSAPTQHF. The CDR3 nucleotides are TGCAGTGCTAGTTCGGCCCCGACCCAGCATTTT.

The CDR3 region is CASGLAIGTDTQYF. CDR3 DNA sequence: TGTGCCAGCGGACTAGCGATTGGAACAGATACGCAGTATTTT. The gene calls are TRBV19 and TRBJ2-3; 9 bases map to TRBD2. Germline trimming cut 9 bases from V and 3 bases from J; bases unmatched to any gene: 7. The V gene's germline CDR1 is LNHDA and CDR2 SQIVND (reference sequence). The CDR3 runs to 14 residues.

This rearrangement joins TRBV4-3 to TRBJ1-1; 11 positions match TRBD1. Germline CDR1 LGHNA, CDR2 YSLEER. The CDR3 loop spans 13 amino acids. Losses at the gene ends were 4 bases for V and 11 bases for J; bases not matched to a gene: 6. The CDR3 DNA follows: TGCGCCAGCAGCCGGACAGGGGGCCAGGTGGCTTTCTTT. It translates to CASSRTGGQVAFF.

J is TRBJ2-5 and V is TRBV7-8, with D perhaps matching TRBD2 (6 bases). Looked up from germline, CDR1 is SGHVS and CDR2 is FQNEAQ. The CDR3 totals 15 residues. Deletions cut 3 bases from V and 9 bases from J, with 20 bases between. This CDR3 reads CASSLGVGTWEAQYF. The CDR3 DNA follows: TGTGCCAGCAGCTTGGGCGTAGGAACGTGGGAGGCCCAGTACTTC.

CDR3 protein: CASSLALGGNYNEQFF. CDR3 bases: TGTGCCAGCAGCTTAGCGCTAGGGGGGAATTACAATGAGCAGTTCTTC. The chain uses TRBV7-2 and TRBJ2-1; D possibly matches TRBD1 or TRBD2 (6 bases each). The CDR3 sequence is 16 residues long. V was shortened by 0 bases and J by 4 bases, with 13 bases between the two germline ends. Germline CDR1 is SGHTA and CDR2 is FQGNSA.

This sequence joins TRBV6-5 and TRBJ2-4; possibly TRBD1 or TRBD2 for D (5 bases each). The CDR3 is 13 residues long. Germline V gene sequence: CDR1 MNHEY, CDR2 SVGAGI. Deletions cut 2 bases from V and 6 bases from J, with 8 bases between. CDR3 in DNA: TGTGCCAGCAGTTACGACGGGACAAACATTCAGTACTTC. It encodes CASSYDGTNIQYF.

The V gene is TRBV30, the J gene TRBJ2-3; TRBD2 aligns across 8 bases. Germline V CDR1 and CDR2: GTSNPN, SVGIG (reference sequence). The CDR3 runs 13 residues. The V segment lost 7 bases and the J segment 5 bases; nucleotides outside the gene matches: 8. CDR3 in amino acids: CASAKRERDTQYF. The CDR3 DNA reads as TGTGCCTCCGCAAAGCGGGAGAGAGATACGCAGTATTTT.

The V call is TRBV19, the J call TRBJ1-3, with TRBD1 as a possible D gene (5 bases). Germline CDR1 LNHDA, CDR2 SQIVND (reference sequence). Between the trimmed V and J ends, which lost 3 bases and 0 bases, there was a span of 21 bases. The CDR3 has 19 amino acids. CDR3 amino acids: CASSISSLWDRRSGNTIYF. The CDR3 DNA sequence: TGTGCCAGTAGTATCTCGAGTCTGTGGGACCGACGCTCTGGAAACACCATATATTTT.

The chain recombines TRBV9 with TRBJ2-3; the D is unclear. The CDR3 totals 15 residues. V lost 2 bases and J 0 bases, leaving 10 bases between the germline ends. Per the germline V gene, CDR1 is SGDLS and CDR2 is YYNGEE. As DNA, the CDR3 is TGTGCCAGCAGCGTTAGGTTTACTAGCACAGATACGCAGTATTTT. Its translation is CASSVRFTSTDTQYF.

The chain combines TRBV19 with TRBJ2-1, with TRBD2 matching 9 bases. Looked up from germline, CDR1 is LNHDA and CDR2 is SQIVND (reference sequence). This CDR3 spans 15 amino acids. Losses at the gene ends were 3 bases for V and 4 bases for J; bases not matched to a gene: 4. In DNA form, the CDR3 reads TGTGCCAGTAGTATTGTAGCGGGAGCTTACAATGAGCAGTTCTTC. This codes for CASSIVAGAYNEQFF.

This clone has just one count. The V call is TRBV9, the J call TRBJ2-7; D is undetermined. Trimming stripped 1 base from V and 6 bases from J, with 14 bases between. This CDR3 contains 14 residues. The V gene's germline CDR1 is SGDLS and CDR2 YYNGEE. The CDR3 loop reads CASSVSSAPGEQYF. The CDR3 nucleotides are TGTGCCAGCAGCGTAAGTTCTGCACCGGGCGAGCAGTACTTC.

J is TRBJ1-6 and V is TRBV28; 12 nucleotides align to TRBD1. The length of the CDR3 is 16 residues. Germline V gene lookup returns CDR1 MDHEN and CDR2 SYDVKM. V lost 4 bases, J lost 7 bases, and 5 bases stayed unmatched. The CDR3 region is CASSSGTGGENSPLHF. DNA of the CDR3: TGTGCCAGCAGTTCCGGGACAGGGGGCGAGAATTCACCCCTCCACTTT.

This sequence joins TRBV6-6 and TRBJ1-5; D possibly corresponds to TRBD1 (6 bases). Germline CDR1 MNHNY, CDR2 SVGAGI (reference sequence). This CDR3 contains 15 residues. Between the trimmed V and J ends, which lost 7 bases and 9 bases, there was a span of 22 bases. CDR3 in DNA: TGTGCCAGCACCGACTGGGACACCATAAATGGGCCCCAGCATTTT. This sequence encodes CASTDWDTINGPQHF.

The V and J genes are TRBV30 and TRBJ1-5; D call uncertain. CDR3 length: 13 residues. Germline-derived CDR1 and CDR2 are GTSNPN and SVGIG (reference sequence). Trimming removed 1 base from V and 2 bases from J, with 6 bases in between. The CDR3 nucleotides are TGTGCCTGGAGTGGAGAGGGCAATCAGCCCCAGCATTTT. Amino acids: CAWSGEGNQPQHF.

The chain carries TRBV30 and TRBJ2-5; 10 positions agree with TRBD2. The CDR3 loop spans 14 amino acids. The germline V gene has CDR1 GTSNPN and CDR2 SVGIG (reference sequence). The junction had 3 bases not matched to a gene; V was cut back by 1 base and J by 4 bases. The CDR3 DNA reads TGTGCCTGGAGTGCTATAGCGGGGGGAGAGACCCAGTACTTC. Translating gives CAWSAIAGGETQYF.

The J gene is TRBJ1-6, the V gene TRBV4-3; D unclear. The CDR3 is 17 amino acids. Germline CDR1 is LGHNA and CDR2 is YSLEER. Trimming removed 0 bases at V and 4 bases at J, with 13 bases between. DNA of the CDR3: TGCGCCAGCAGCCAAGAGGCGTCGGGAAATTATAATTCACCCCTCCACTTT. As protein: CASSQEASGNYNSPLHF.

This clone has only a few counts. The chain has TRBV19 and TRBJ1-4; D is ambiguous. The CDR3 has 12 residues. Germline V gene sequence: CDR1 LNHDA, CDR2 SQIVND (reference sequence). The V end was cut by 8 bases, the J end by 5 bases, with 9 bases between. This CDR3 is CASGLLNEKLFF. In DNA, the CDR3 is TGTGCCAGTGGACTGCTGAATGAAAAACTGTTTTTT.